This TCR beta chain appears in the sequencing data of a study of T-cell memory formation after mild COVID-19. Via MiXCR, TCRdb re-called the 5' RACE reads, giving one row per CDR3 protein. The repertoire consists of 290,000 or so distinct CDR3 sequences, with approximately 19% occurring once and the leading ten covering around 21%. Germline trimming cut 2 bases from V and 5 bases from J; bases unmatched to any gene: 5. Germline assignment: CDR1 DFQATT and CDR2 SNEGSKA (reference sequence). This CDR3 region has 13 residues. There are a few counts of this clonotype. The V gene is TRBV20-1, the J gene TRBJ2-7, with 8 bases fitting TRBD1. Specimen: PBMCs or a T cell subset sorted from them (not recorded which). The sequence was collected from a man aged 18 to 30 who had mild COVID-19 (a few samples of this study predate the infection). Cell type and time point are not known. CDR3 DNA: TGCAGTGCTAGAAACAGGGGGATCCACGAGCAGTACTTC. Translated: CSARNRGIHEQYF.